These T cell receptor beta chains were read from a single sample in a study of blood T cell repertoires in COVID-19. Profiled with immunoSEQ multiplex PCR; TCRdb holds only in-frame clones, not every one. The table records 60,000 to 65,000 clones, over 75% of them present only once. Material for sequencing was peripheral blood. The receptors originated from a man in his 60s with acute or convalescent COVID-19. Each CDR3 is given with its conserved first and last residue. A D gene is named only where the DNA matches it firmly. Clone size is not always given. Where it is, it says once, few, many or a class for expanded clones.

j_call: TRBJ2-7
d_call: NA
clone_size: NA
v_call: TRBV19
cdr3_nt: TGTGCCAGTAGCCGCCGGACAAGCTACGAGCAGTACTTC
cdr3_aa: CASSRRTSYEQYF

j_call: TRBJ2-3
d_call: TRBD2
clone_size: NA
v_call: TRBV19
cdr3_nt: TGTGCCAGTAGTATAGGGACTAGCCGAAGCACAGATACGCAGTATTTT
cdr3_aa: CASSIGTSRSTDTQYF

j_call: TRBJ2-1
d_call: TRBD1
clone_size: NA
v_call: TRBV9
cdr3_nt: TGTGCCAGCAGCTCCGCCGGGACAGTAGACAATGAGCAGTTCTTC
cdr3_aa: CASSSAGTVDNEQFF

j_call: TRBJ1-6
d_call: TRBD1
clone_size: many
v_call: TRBV27
cdr3_nt: TGTGCCAGCAGTCGACAGGGCCGTTCGAATAATTCACCCCTCCACTTT
cdr3_aa: CASSRQGRSNNSPLHF

j_call: TRBJ1-1
d_call: NA
clone_size: NA
v_call: TRBV5-1
cdr3_nt: TGCGCCAGCAGCTTGGATCCGGGTACGAACACTGAAGCTTTCTTT
cdr3_aa: CASSLDPGTNTEAFF

j_call: TRBJ2-7
d_call: NA
clone_size: NA
v_call: TRBV4-2
cdr3_nt: TGTGCCAGCAGCCAAGATCTTGGAGGCTTCTACGAGCAGTACTTC
cdr3_aa: CASSQDLGGFYEQYF

j_call: TRBJ2-7
d_call: NA
clone_size: NA
v_call: TRBV7-9
cdr3_nt: TGTGCCAGCAGCTCCCGAGGGAACTCGGTATACGAGCAGTACTTC
cdr3_aa: CASSSRGNSVYEQYF

j_call: TRBJ1-2
d_call: TRBD1
clone_size: NA
v_call: TRBV4-1
cdr3_nt: TGCGCCAGCAGCCGGATCTCCCAGGGGGAAGACGGCTACACCTTC
cdr3_aa: CASSRISQGEDGYTF

j_call: TRBJ1-4
d_call: NA
clone_size: NA
v_call: TRBV6-6
cdr3_nt: TGTGCCAGCAGCTCCCCAGATCTTCCGACAGGCAAGGTTAATGAAAAACTGTTTTTT
cdr3_aa: CASSSPDLPTGKVNEKLFF

j_call: TRBJ2-7
d_call: TRBD1
clone_size: NA
v_call: TRBV7-9
cdr3_nt: TGTGCCAGCAGCCCACGGTCTTCCGGGACAGGGGTTGAGCAGTACTTC
cdr3_aa: CASSPRSSGTGVEQYF

j_call: TRBJ2-1
d_call: TRBD1
clone_size: NA
v_call: TRBV24-1
cdr3_nt: TGTGCCACCAGTGATACCAAAACAGGGGGCTATGAGCAGTTCTTC
cdr3_aa: CATSDTKTGGYEQFF

j_call: TRBJ2-5
d_call: TRBD1
clone_size: few
v_call: TRBV6-5
cdr3_nt: TGTGCCAGCAGTTACGGACAGGGATCATCAGAGACCCAGTACTTC
cdr3_aa: CASSYGQGSSETQYF

j_call: TRBJ2-1
d_call: NA
clone_size: NA
v_call: TRBV9
cdr3_nt: TGTGCCAGCAGCGCCATTAGCGGCTCCTACAATGAGCAGTTCTTC
cdr3_aa: CASSAISGSYNEQFF

j_call: TRBJ2-3
d_call: NA
clone_size: NA
v_call: TRBV5-1
cdr3_nt: TGCGCCAGCAGCCAATCCAGGGTGGGCACAGATACGCAGTATTTT
cdr3_aa: CASSQSRVGTDTQYF

j_call: TRBJ1-5
d_call: NA
clone_size: NA
v_call: TRBV10-1
cdr3_nt: TGCGCCAGCAGTGAGCCAGACAGTTCACTCCCCGGCAATCAGCCCCAGCATTTT
cdr3_aa: CASSEPDSSLPGNQPQHF

j_call: TRBJ2-2
d_call: TRBD2
clone_size: NA
v_call: TRBV4-1
cdr3_nt: TGCGCCAGCAGCGGGACTAGCGCGTCGAACACCGGGGAGCTGTTTTTT
cdr3_aa: CASSGTSASNTGELFF

j_call: TRBJ2-7
d_call: TRBD2
clone_size: NA
v_call: TRBV5-1
cdr3_nt: TGCGCCAGCAGCCGCCAGACTAGCGGGAGGGCCCCCCAGGAGCAGTACTTC
cdr3_aa: CASSRQTSGRAPQEQYF

j_call: TRBJ2-7
d_call: NA
clone_size: NA
v_call: TRBV3-1/TRBV3-2
cdr3_nt: TGTGCCAGCAGCCCGGGACTTAGGTTAGGGTACGAGCAGTACTTC
cdr3_aa: CASSPGLRLGYEQYF

j_call: TRBJ1-1
d_call: NA
clone_size: few
v_call: TRBV6-4
cdr3_nt: TGTGCCAGCAGTGACGGCACAGGAACCACTGAAGCTTTCTTT
cdr3_aa: CASSDGTGTTEAFF

j_call: TRBJ2-1
d_call: NA
clone_size: medium-sized
v_call: TRBV15
cdr3_nt: TGTGCCACCAGCAGAGTCGCGGGTGAGGAGCAGTTCTTC
cdr3_aa: CATSRVAGEEQFF